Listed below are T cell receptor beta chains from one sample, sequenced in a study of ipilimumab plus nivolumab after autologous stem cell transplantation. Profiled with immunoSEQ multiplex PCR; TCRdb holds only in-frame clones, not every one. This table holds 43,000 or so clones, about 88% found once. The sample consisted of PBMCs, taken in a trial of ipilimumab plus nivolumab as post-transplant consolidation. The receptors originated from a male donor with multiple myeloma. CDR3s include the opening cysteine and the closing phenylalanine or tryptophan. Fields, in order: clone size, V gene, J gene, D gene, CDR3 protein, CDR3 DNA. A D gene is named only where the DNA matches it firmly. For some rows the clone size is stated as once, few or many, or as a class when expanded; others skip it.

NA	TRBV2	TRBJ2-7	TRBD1	CASSATGDEQYF	TGTGCCAGCAGTGCGACAGGGGACGAGCAGTACTTC
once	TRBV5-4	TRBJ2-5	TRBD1	CASSLVLQGLETQYF	TGTGCCAGCAGCTTGGTGTTACAGGGGTTGGAGACCCAGTACTTC
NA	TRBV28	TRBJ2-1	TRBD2	CASSFQVAGHYNEQFF	TGTGCCAGCAGTTTTCAGGTAGCGGGACACTACAATGAGCAGTTCTTC
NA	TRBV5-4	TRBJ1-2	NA	CASSPWPGDYGYTF	TGTGCCAGCAGCCCCTGGCCAGGGGACTATGGCTACACCTTC
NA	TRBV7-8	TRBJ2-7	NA	CASSLGGGGSYEQYF	TGTGCCAGCAGCTTAGGGGGGGGCGGATCCTACGAGCAGTACTTC
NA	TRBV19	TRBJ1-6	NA	CASSDRPSYNSPLHF	TGTGCCAGTAGCGACAGGCCCTCCTATAATTCACCCCTCCACTTT
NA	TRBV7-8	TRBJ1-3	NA	CASSFQGFRNTIYF	TGTGCCAGCAGCTTCCAGGGGTTCAGAAACACCATATATTTT
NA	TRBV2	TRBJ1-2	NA	CASKKTESYGYTF	TGTGCCAGCAAAAAGACGGAAAGCTATGGCTACACCTTC
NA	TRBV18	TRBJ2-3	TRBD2	CASSPRTVTSGSTDTQYF	TGTGCCAGCTCACCCAGAACGGTGACTAGCGGGAGCACAGATACGCAGTATTTT
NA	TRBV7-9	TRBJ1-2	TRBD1	CASSERNRQGSAYGYTF	TGTGCCAGCAGCGAGCGAAATCGACAGGGCTCAGCATATGGCTACACCTTC
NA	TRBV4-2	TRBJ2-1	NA	CASSQVPSRGRREFF	TGTGCCAGCAGCCAAGTTCCGTCGAGGGGTCGCAGGGAGTTCTTC
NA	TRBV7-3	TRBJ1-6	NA	CASSSRDSPLHF	TGTGCCAGCAGCTCCAGGGATTCACCCCTCCACTTT
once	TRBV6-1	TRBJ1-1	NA	CASSPYGRENTEAFF	TGTGCCAGCAGTCCGTACGGACGGGAGAACACTGAAGCTTTCTTT
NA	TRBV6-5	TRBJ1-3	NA	CASSYSAQRAGNTIYF	TGTGCCAGCAGTTACTCGGCCCAGCGAGCTGGAAACACCATATATTTT
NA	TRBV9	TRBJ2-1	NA	CASSVRAYNEQFF	TGTGCCAGCAGCGTCAGAGCCTACAATGAGCAGTTCTTC
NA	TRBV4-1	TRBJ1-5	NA	CASSRRDTDQPQHF	TGCGCCAGCAGCCGACGGGACACCGATCAGCCCCAGCATTTT
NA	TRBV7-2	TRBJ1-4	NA	CASGATNEKLFF	TGTGCCAGCGGGGCAACTAATGAAAAACTGTTTTTT
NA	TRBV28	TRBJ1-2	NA	CASGDRYGYTF	TGTGCCAGCGGAGACCGCTATGGCTACACCTTC
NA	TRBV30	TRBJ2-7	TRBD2	CAWKGGGAGAYEQYF	TGTGCCTGGAAAGGCGGGGGGGCTGGGGCTTACGAGCAGTACTTC
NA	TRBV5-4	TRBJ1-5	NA	CASSLGGGNQPQHF	TGTGCCAGCAGCTTGGGAGGTGGCAATCAGCCCCAGCATTTT
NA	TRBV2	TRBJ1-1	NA	CASRVLTLNTEAFF	TGTGCCAGCAGGGTCTTGACGTTGAACACTGAAGCTTTCTTT
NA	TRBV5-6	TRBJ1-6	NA	CASSLRGDHNSPLHF	TGTGCCAGCAGCTTAAGGGGAGATCACAATTCACCCCTCCACTTT
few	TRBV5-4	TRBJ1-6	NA	CASSRPEGAYNSPLHF	TGTGCCAGCAGCCGCCCGGAAGGGGCCTATAATTCACCCCTCCACTTT
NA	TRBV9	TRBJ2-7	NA	CASSVASEISYEQYF	TGTGCCAGCAGCGTCGCTAGCGAAATCTCCTACGAGCAGTACTTC